This paragraph covers one TCR beta chain sequence. Its antigen is undetermined. The record originates from a study of chemoradiotherapy in HPV16-positive cancers. Study-wide points: Functional assays defining HPV-specific T cells used only two HPV16-positive patients.

The data were produced by immunoSEQ multiplex PCR, yet TCRdb's version contains in-frame clones alone and is incomplete. The table includes about 6,600 clones, over 70% detected once. Trimming stripped 3 bases from V and 0 bases from J, with 12 bases between. This CDR3 has 16 amino acids. Germline CDR1 is SGHVS and CDR2 is FQNEAQ. The rearrangement links TRBV7-8 to TRBJ1-3, with D uncertain. Specimen: tumor tissue, collected from a patient who underwent chemoradiotherapy. The sequence derives from a human donor with HPV-associated anogenital cancer. In nucleotides, the CDR3 is TGTGCCAGCAGCTTGCAATCTTTTACCTCTGGAAACACCATATATTTT. It codes for CASSLQSFTSGNTIYF.